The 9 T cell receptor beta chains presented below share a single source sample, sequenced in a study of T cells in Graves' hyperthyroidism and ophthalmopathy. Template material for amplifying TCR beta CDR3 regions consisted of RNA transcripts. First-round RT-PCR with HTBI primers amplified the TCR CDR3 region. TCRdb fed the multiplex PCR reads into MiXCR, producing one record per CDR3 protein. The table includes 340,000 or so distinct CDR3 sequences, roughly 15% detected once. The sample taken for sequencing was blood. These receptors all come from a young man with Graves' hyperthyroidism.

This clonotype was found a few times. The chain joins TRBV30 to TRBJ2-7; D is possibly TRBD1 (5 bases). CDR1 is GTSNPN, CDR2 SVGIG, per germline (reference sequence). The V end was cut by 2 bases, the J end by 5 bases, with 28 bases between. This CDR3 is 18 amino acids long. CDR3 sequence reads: CAWSKSPVVQGRSHEQYF. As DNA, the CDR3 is TGTGCCTGGAGTAAAAGTCCGGTCGTCCAGGGTAGATCCCACGAGCAGTACTTC.

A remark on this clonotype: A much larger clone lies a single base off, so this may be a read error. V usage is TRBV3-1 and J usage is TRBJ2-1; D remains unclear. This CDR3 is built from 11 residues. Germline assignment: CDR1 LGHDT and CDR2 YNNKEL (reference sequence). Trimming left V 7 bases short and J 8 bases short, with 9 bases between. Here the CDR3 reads CASIKGDEQFF. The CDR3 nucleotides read TGTGCCAGCATCAAGGGCGATGAGCAGTTCTTC.

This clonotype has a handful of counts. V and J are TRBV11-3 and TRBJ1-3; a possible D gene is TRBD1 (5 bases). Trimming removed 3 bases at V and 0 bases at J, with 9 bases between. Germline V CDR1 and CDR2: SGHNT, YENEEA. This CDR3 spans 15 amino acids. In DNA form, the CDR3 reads TGTGCCAGCAGCTTTCGGGGGACCTCTGGAAACACCATATATTTT. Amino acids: CASSFRGTSGNTIYF. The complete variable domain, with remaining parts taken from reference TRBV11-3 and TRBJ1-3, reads EAGVVQSPRYKIIEKKQPVAFWCNPISGHNTLYWYLQNLGQGPELLIRYENEEAVDDSQLPKDRFSAERLKGVDSTLKIQPAELGDSAVYLCASSFRGTSGNTIYFGEGSWLTVV.

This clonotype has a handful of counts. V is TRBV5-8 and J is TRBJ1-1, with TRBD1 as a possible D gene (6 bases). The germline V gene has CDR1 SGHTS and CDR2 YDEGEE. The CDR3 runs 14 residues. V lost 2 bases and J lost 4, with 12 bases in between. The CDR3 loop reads CASSFTGWFTEAFF. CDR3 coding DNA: TGTGCCAGCAGCTTTACAGGGTGGTTCACTGAAGCTTTCTTT.

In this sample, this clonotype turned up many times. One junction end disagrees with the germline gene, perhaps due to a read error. CDR3 loop: CASSLLETEAFF. DNA for the CDR3: TGTGCCAGCAGCTTATTGGAGACTGAAGCTTTCTTT. The V and J genes are TRBV5-1 and TRBJ1-1; no definite D call. This CDR3 comprises 12 residues. CDR1 SGHRS and CDR2 YFSETQ come from the germline V gene.

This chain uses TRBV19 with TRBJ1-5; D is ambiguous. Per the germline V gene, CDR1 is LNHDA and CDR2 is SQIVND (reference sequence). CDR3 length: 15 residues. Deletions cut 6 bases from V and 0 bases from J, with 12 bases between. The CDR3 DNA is TGTGCCAGTAGCTGGCCTTCTTATAGCAATCAGCCCCAGCATTTT. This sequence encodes CASSWPSYSNQPQHF.

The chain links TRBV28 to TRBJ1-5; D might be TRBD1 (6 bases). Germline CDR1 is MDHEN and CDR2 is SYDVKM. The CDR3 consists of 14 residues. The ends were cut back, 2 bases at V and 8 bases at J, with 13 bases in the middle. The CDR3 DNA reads TGTGCCAGCAGTTTAGCACAGGGTCCGGAGCCCCAGCATTTT. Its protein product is CASSLAQGPEPQHF.

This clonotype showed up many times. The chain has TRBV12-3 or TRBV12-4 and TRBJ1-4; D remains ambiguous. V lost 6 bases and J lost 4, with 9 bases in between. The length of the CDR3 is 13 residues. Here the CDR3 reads CASSAHGNEKLFF. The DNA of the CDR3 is TGTGCCAGCAGCGCCCATGGTAATGAAAAACTGTTTTTT.

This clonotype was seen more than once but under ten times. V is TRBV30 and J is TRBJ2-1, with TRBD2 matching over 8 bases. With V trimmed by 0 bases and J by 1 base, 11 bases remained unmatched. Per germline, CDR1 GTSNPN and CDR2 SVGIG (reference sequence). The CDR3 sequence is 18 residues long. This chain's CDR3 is CAWSVSSASGLSYNEQFF. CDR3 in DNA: TGTGCCTGGAGTGTAAGCTCCGCTAGCGGGTTATCCTACAATGAGCAGTTCTTC.